The sequence of this T cell receptor beta chain was determined in a study of cytomegalovirus exposure and HLA in healthy donors. Study-level points and caveats: One variant, a missense change in DCLRE1C, was linked in a later analysis to TCR beta V- and J-gene trimming.

A word on this clone: Its antigen is unidentified.

The CDR3 contains 13 residues. CDR1 and CDR2 (germline): SQVTM, ANQGSEA. Trimming pared 7 bases from V and 1 base from J, leaving 13 bases between. PCR was performed using 60 Vbeta and 13 Jbeta primers. Original analysis: Unique TCR beta chains numbered approximately 80 million in a later analysis, with roughly 10 million shared. Only in-frame clones appear in the TCRdb table, and some are missing; sequencing was by immunoSEQ multiplex PCR. V and J calls and clone size are given by that table; D and trimming were obtained from the DNA. Here the sample spans more than 100,000 clones, about 16% being singletons.

This chain links TRBV29-1 with TRBJ1-1; no reliable D call. The source of this sequence is a young woman in good health and CMV-seronegative. Source material: PBMCs. The CDR3 bases are TGCAGCGGTGACTCAACGGGGAACACTGAAGCTTTCTTT. This translates into CSGDSTGNTEAFF. The full variable domain, with the rest looked up from reference TRBV29-1 and TRBJ1-1, is SAVISQKPSRDICQRGTSLTIQCQVDSQVTMMFWYRQQPGQSLTLIATANQGSEATYESGFVIDKFPISRPNLTFSTLTVSNMSPEDSSIYLCSGDSTGNTEAFFGQGTRLTVV.